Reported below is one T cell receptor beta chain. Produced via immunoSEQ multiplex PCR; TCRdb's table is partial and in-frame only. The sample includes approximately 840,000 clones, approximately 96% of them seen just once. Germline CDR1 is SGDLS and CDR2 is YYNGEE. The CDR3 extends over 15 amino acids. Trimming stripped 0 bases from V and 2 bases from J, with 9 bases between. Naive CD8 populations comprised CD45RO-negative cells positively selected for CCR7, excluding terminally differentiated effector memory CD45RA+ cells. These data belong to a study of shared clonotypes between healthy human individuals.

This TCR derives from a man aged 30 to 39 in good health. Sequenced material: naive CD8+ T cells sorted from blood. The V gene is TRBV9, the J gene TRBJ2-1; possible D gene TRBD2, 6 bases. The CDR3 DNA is TGTGCCAGCAGCGTAGAAGGCGGGGCCTACAATGAGCAGTTCTTC. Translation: CASSVEGGAYNEQFF.